These 21 T cell receptor beta chains share one sample of origin, sequenced in a study of lymphopenia after photon versus proton radiotherapy. Sequencing was performed with immunoSEQ multiplex PCR; in TCRdb, only in-frame clones are kept and a portion is missing. This sample carries about 29,000 clones, 87% of them seen once, and the ten largest clones take about 50%. The sequencing here drew on peripheral blood, taken from a patient treated with proton-based radiotherapy. The origin of the receptors is a woman between 55 and 75 years old with cholangiocarcinoma. Some clones in this sample may be carry-over from other donors' samples.

The chain carries TRBV18 and TRBJ2-7; D may be TRBD1 (6 bases). Germline CDR1 and CDR2: KGHSH and LQKENI. The CDR3 sequence is 14 residues long. V gave up 3 bases and J gave up 5 bases, with 14 bases separating them. Here the CDR3 DNA reads TGTGCCAGCTCACCCGCAGGGGAGAAGAACGAGCAGTACTTC. This gives the protein CASSPAGEKNEQYF.

This chain joins TRBV9 and TRBJ2-3; D is undetermined. Germline V lookup: CDR1 SGDLS, CDR2 YYNGEE. V dropped 3 bases and J dropped 0 bases, with 11 bases sitting between them. This CDR3 contains 15 residues. This CDR3 is CASSGDSPSTDTQYF. CDR3 DNA: TGTGCCAGCAGCGGTGACTCCCCCAGCACAGATACGCAGTATTTT.

The rearrangement joins TRBV19 to TRBJ1-1; maybe TRBD1 (5 bases). CDR3 size: 14 residues. Germline V gives CDR1 LNHDA, CDR2 SQIVND (reference sequence). Trimming took off 5 bases at V and 0 bases at J, with 10 bases between the two ends. The CDR3 DNA follows: TGTGCCAGTAGTCCCCGGGGCCTGAACACTGAAGCTTTCTTT. Protein sequence: CASSPRGLNTEAFF.

The table lists this clone with a count of one. This sequence joins TRBV5-4 and TRBJ2-7; possibly TRBD2 for D (5 bases). Germline loops: CDR1 SGHNT, CDR2 YYREEE (reference sequence). V was shortened by 6 bases and J by 1 base, with 14 bases between the two germline ends. The CDR3 totals 14 residues. The CDR3 region is CASTLRPGSYEQYF. The CDR3 DNA sequence: TGTGCCAGCACCCTACGACCGGGGTCCTACGAGCAGTACTTC.

This clone was seen a single time. The chain couples TRBV7-9 to TRBJ2-7; 10 positions match TRBD1. Germline values: CDR1 SEHNR, CDR2 FQNEAQ (reference sequence). Unmatched junction bases numbered 7, after V lost 5 bases and J lost 3 bases. The CDR3 is 15 amino acids. This CDR3 reads CASSLWTGGHYEQYF. CDR3 sequence (DNA): TGTGCCAGCAGCCTATGGACAGGGGGACACTACGAGCAGTACTTC. The full variable domain, with the rest looked up from reference TRBV7-9 and TRBJ2-7, is DTGVSQNPRHKITKRGQNVTFRCDPISEHNRLYWYRQTLGQGPEFLTYFQNEAQLEKSRLLSDRFSAERPKGSFSTLEIQRTEQGDSAMYLCASSLWTGGHYEQYFGPGTRLTVT.

This clone was seen only once. The chain couples TRBV5-4 to TRBJ2-1; a weak D match, TRBD1 (5 bases). Germline CDR1 reads SGHNT; CDR2 reads YYREEE (reference sequence). The CDR3 contains 16 residues. The germline V and J ends were trimmed by 0 bases and 3 bases, with 13 bases remaining between them. The CDR3 coding sequence is TGTGCCAGCAGCTTGGGTAAGGGGTCCTTCTACAATGAGCAGTTCTTC. Its protein is CASSLGKGSFYNEQFF.

The chain couples TRBV7-8 to TRBJ2-7; tentatively, D is TRBD1 (6 bases). Germline CDR1 reads SGHVS; CDR2 reads FQNEAQ. The CDR3 consists of 15 residues. V gave up 5 bases and J gave up 0 bases, with 14 bases separating them. This CDR3 is CASSPLDRISYEQYF. CDR3 nucleotides: TGTGCCAGCAGCCCGCTGGACAGAATCTCCTACGAGCAGTACTTC.

The rearrangement links TRBV30 to TRBJ1-3, with no clear D. V was trimmed by 2 bases and J by 0 bases, leaving 20 bases between them. This CDR3 is built from 18 residues. CDR1 is GTSNPN and CDR2 is SVGIG in the germline V gene (reference sequence). DNA of the CDR3: TGTGCCTGGAGTCCCGGCCAGCGAAAAACGTACTCTGGAAACACCATATATTTT. Its protein product is CAWSPGQRKTYSGNTIYF.

The chain combines TRBV7-2 with TRBJ2-3, with 9 bases aligning to TRBD2. The CDR3 runs 15 residues. V shed 3 bases and J 3 bases; nucleotides not matched to a gene: 4. Germline CDR1 SGHTA, CDR2 FQGNSA. The CDR3 DNA follows: TGTGCCAGCAGCTTTAGCGGGAGTACTACAGATACGCAGTATTTT. It is translated as CASSFSGSTTDTQYF.

This clone was counted between two and nine times. The chain carries TRBV7-9 and TRBJ2-2; 9 bases align to TRBD2. CDR3 length: 15 residues. Germline CDR1 reads SEHNR; CDR2 reads FQNEAQ (reference sequence). The V and J ends lost 1 base and 4 bases, in that order; junction bases with no gene match: 1. CDR3: CASSLGGRATGELFF. DNA for the CDR3: TGTGCCAGCAGCTTAGGCGGGAGGGCCACCGGGGAGCTGTTTTTT. The whole variable domain, remainder taken from reference TRBV7-9 and TRBJ2-2, is DTGVSQNPRHKITKRGQNVTFRCDPISEHNRLYWYRQTLGQGPEFLTYFQNEAQLEKSRLLSDRFSAERPKGSFSTLEIQRTEQGDSAMYLCASSLGGRATGELFFGEGSRLTVL.

The chain carries TRBV19 and TRBJ2-3; either TRBD1 or TRBD2 may fit D (6 bases each). Germline CDR1 is LNHDA and CDR2 is SQIVND (reference sequence). The CDR3 loop spans 16 amino acids. V lost 4 bases and J 0 bases, leaving 14 bases between the germline ends. The CDR3, as DNA: TGTGCCAGTAGTAATCTTTTAGGGGGGAGCACAGATACGCAGTATTTT. Translation gives CASSNLLGGSTDTQYF.

This chain connects TRBV11-2 to TRBJ2-5; the match to TRBD2 covers 7 bases. The J segment lost 5 bases and the V segment lost 4 bases, leaving 7 bases of the junction unmatched. The CDR3 runs 14 residues. The germline V gene has CDR1 SGHAT and CDR2 FQNNGV. DNA for the CDR3: TGTGCCAGCAGCTCCCAGGGAGGGATGGAGACCCAGTACTTC. It specifies CASSSQGGMETQYF. Full variable domain (outside the CDR3, taken from reference TRBV11-2 and TRBJ2-5): EAGVAQSPRYKIIEKRQSVAFWCNPISGHATLYWYQQILGQGPKLLIQFQNNGVVDDSQLPKDRFSAERLKGVDSTLKIQPAKLEDSAVYLCASSSQGGMETQYFGPGTRLLVL.

V usage is TRBV7-9 and J usage is TRBJ2-5; 9 nucleotides line up with TRBD1. Germline V lookup: CDR1 SEHNR, CDR2 FQNEAQ (reference sequence). The J segment lost 4 bases and the V segment lost 8 bases, leaving 2 bases of the junction unmatched. CDR3 length: 12 amino acids. CDR3 amino acids: CASQDRGETQYF. The CDR3, as DNA: TGTGCCAGCCAGGACAGGGGAGAGACCCAGTACTTC. The variable domain in full, with the rest retrieved from reference TRBV7-9 and TRBJ2-5, is DTGVSQNPRHKITKRGQNVTFRCDPISEHNRLYWYRQTLGQGPEFLTYFQNEAQLEKSRLLSDRFSAERPKGSFSTLEIQRTEQGDSAMYLCASQDRGETQYFGPGTRLLVL.

This chain joins TRBV5-8 and TRBJ1-4; 7 bases match TRBD1. CDR1 and CDR2 from the germline V gene are SGHTS and YDEGEE. V was pared by 0 bases and J by 5 bases, with 7 bases of the junction left unmatched. The CDR3 contains 16 residues. CDR3 protein: CASSLGQGVGNEKLFF. The DNA of the CDR3 is TGTGCCAGCAGCTTGGGACAGGGAGTGGGCAATGAAAAACTGTTTTTT.

The CDR3 DNA sequence: TGTGCCAGCACCCAGCAGGAGGCCGGGGAGCTGTTTTTT. It codes for CASTQQEAGELFF. The rearrangement joins TRBV6-6 to TRBJ2-2; a weak D match, TRBD2 (5 bases). The CDR3 is made up of 13 amino acids. Germline CDR1 is MNHNY and CDR2 is SVGAGI (reference sequence). The germline V and J ends were trimmed by 7 bases and 6 bases, with 12 bases remaining between them.

About this clone: The same CDR3 is also encoded by other DNA sequences in this sample. The chain couples TRBV7-2 to TRBJ2-3; 8 bases are shared with TRBD1. The CDR3 covers 15 residues. Trimming removed 3 bases from V and 4 bases from J; junction bases left unmatched: 6. Germline CDR1 reads SGHTA; CDR2 reads FQGNSA. CDR3 sequence reads: CASSLQDRVPDTQYF. For the CDR3, the DNA is TGTGCCAGCAGCTTGCAGGACAGGGTTCCAGATACGCAGTATTTT.

The gene calls are TRBV18 and TRBJ2-2, with TRBD1 identical over 9 bases. The CDR3 is 16 amino acids. Unmatched junction bases numbered 7, after V lost 2 bases and J lost 6 bases. The germline gives CDR1 KGHSH, CDR2 LQKENI. The CDR3 nucleotides read TGTGCCAGCTCACCAGGGACAGGGCTCTTACCCGGGGAGCTGTTTTTT. Translated: CASSPGTGLLPGELFF.

The chain couples TRBV6-1 to TRBJ1-2, with D tentatively TRBD1 (5 bases). There are 13 residues in the CDR3. Germline CDR1 is MNHNS and CDR2 is SASEGT. Trimming took off 6 bases at V and 4 bases at J, with 12 bases between the two ends. CDR3 nucleotide sequence: TGTGCCAGCAGGGGGGGGTCTTTCTATGGCTACACCTTC. It encodes CASRGGSFYGYTF.

CDR3 coding DNA: TGCGCCAGCAGCCCAGCGGGGGGGGCGGATGGCTACACCTTC. It is translated as CASSPAGGADGYTF. This chain uses TRBV4-1 with TRBJ1-2, with a possible D match to TRBD1 (6 bases). This CDR3 spans 14 amino acids. V lost 4 bases, J lost 6 bases, and 15 bases lay in between. Germline V gives CDR1 MGHRA, CDR2 YSYEKL.

The V and J genes are TRBV7-2 and TRBJ2-3; D perhaps matches TRBD1 (6 bases). V lost 1 base and J lost 0, with 8 bases in between. Germline CDR1 reads SGHTA; CDR2 reads FQGNSA. The CDR3 consists of 15 residues. The CDR3 DNA follows: TGTGCCAGCAGCTTAGTTGGGACAAGCACAGATACGCAGTATTTT. This translates into CASSLVGTSTDTQYF.

The chain carries TRBV6-5 and TRBJ2-7; weak D call: TRBD2 (5 bases). The CDR3 loop spans 15 amino acids. V lost 5 bases, J lost 3 bases, and 17 bases lay in between. Germline V gene sequence: CDR1 MNHEY, CDR2 SVGAGI. DNA for the CDR3: TGTGCCAGCAGTACTTTTCGGGTTCGGGGCTACGAGCAGTACTTC. Its translation: CASSTFRVRGYEQYF.